Shown below are 18 T cell receptor beta chains from a single sample sequenced in a study of blood T cell repertoires in COVID-19. The repertoire was sequenced with immunoSEQ multiplex PCR; TCRdb's copy has only in-frame clones and lacks some. This sample has 140,000 to 150,000 clones, with over 70% found just once. The material sequenced was peripheral blood. Receptors originate from an older woman with acute or convalescent COVID-19.

The chain combines TRBV7-9 with TRBJ2-7; 7 nucleotides align to TRBD1. Trimming took 2 bases from V and 2 from J; bases not matched to a gene: 9. The CDR3 contains 16 residues. Per the germline V gene, CDR1 is SEHNR and CDR2 is FQNEAQ (reference sequence). The CDR3 protein is CASSLRGGGETYEQYF. For the CDR3, the DNA is TGTGCCAGCAGCTTAAGAGGGGGCGGCGAGACCTACGAGCAGTACTTC.

The V gene is TRBV19, the J gene TRBJ2-2; the D is unclear. V was trimmed by 7 bases and J by 6 bases, leaving 6 bases between them. This CDR3 contains 11 residues. Germline V lookup: CDR1 LNHDA, CDR2 SQIVND (reference sequence). This chain's CDR3 is CASKSSGELFF. The CDR3 DNA sequence: TGTGCCAGTAAATCCTCCGGGGAGCTGTTTTTT. Full variable domain (remainder filled in from reference TRBV19 and TRBJ2-2): DGGITQSPKYLFRKEGQNVTLSCEQNLNHDAMYWYRQDPGQGLRLIYYSQIVNDFQKGDIAEGYSVSREKKESFPLTVTSAQKNPTAFYLCASKSSGELFFGEGSRLTVL.

The chain employs TRBV11-2 and TRBJ2-5, with 8 nucleotides matching TRBD2. The CDR3 is made up of 12 amino acids. Germline V CDR1 and CDR2: SGHAT, FQNNGV. With V trimmed by 6 bases and J by 4 bases, 1 base remained unmatched. CDR3 in DNA: TGTGCCAGCAGGCTAGCGGGAGAGACCCAGTACTTC. It codes for CASRLAGETQYF.

The J gene is TRBJ2-7, the V gene TRBV30, with D hard to call. The CDR3 runs to 11 residues. Per germline, CDR1 GTSNPN and CDR2 SVGIG (reference sequence). Trimming removed 2 bases at V and 4 bases at J, with 6 bases between. In DNA, the CDR3 is TGTGCCTGGAGTCACTTGTACGAGCAGTACTTC. It encodes CAWSHLYEQYF.

The chain joins TRBV6-5 to TRBJ2-1; TRBD1 matches 7 bases. Trimming took 6 bases from V and 2 from J; bases not matched to a gene: 4. The CDR3 has 14 amino acids. Germline loops: CDR1 MNHEY, CDR2 SVGAGI. The CDR3 here is CASSLQGTYNEQFF. CDR3 bases: TGTGCCAGCAGCTTACAGGGGACCTACAATGAGCAGTTCTTC.

Comments on this clone: One end of the junction is discordant with germline, which a read error may explain. The V gene is TRBV6-5, the J gene TRBJ1-5; D is possibly TRBD1 (6 bases). The CDR3 consists of 15 residues. The germline V gene encodes CDR1 MNHEY and CDR2 SVGAGI. CDR3: CASSYSGAINQPQHF. CDR3 nucleotides: TGTGCCAGCAGCTACTCAGGGGCGATCAATCAGCCCCAGCATTTT.

The chain joins TRBV7-9 to TRBJ2-1; TRBD2 might be the D (5 bases). The CDR3 covers 16 residues. V dropped 5 bases and J dropped 7 bases, with 21 bases sitting between them. From germline, CDR1 is SEHNR and CDR2 FQNEAQ (reference sequence). DNA of the CDR3: TGTGCCAGCAGCCCGATGTTGACCGGAGGAGGTAATGAGCAGTTCTTC. Protein: CASSPMLTGGGNEQFF.

The rearrangement links TRBV19 to TRBJ2-7; D unclear. CDR1 is LNHDA, CDR2 SQIVND, per germline (reference sequence). Trimming took 4 bases from V and 6 from J, leaving 22 bases between them. The CDR3 spans 16 residues. CDR3 in DNA: TGTGCCAGTAGTACACTCCCCACTGCGGCGCTTGGCGAGCAGTACTTC. Protein sequence: CASSTLPTAALGEQYF.

The rearrangement joins TRBV5-1 to TRBJ2-3, with 10 bases aligning to TRBD2. The CDR3 sequence is 15 residues long. V shed 4 bases, J shed 8 bases, and the junction held 10 bases outside the gene matches. The germline V gene has CDR1 SGHRS and CDR2 YFSETQ. In DNA, the CDR3 is TGCGCCAGCAGCGGCCGTCTAGCGGGAGAGGGTACGCAGTATTTT. Translated, it gives CASSGRLAGEGTQYF.

This rearrangement joins TRBV25-1 to TRBJ1-2; 8 bases map to TRBD1. CDR3 length: 14 amino acids. Germline V gene data show CDR1 as MGHDK and CDR2 as SYGVNS. V dropped 2 bases and J dropped 4; count of bases not matched to a gene: 3. In nucleotides, the CDR3 is TGTGCCAGCAGTGAAGGACAGGGTCGCTATGGCTACACCTTC. Residues: CASSEGQGRYGYTF.

This clone was detected a few times. V is TRBV19 and J is TRBJ2-3; 8 positions match TRBD2. The CDR3 spans 14 residues. V dropped 7 bases and J dropped 5; count of bases not matched to a gene: 8. Germline loops: CDR1 LNHDA, CDR2 SQIVND (reference sequence). The CDR3 nucleotides are TGTGCCAGTACCTCGGGACTAGGAAAAGATACGCAGTATTTT. It yields the protein CASTSGLGKDTQYF. Full variable domain (rest looked up from reference TRBV19 and TRBJ2-3): DGGITQSPKYLFRKEGQNVTLSCEQNLNHDAMYWYRQDPGQGLRLIYYSQIVNDFQKGDIAEGYSVSREKKESFPLTVTSAQKNPTAFYLCASTSGLGKDTQYFGPGTRLTVL.

The chain joins TRBV7-8 to TRBJ2-1; TRBD2 matches at 7 bases. Germline CDR1 reads SGHVS; CDR2 reads FQNEAQ. The CDR3 consists of 19 residues. V lost 3 bases, J lost 0 bases, and 14 bases stayed unmatched. The CDR3 region has the DNA TGTGCCAGCAGCTTTCGACTAGCCGAGTCTAAAAGCTCCTACAATGAGCAGTTCTTC. Amino acid sequence: CASSFRLAESKSSYNEQFF.

This chain links TRBV13 with TRBJ2-1, with 12 bases aligning to TRBD2. This CDR3 region has 16 residues. Trimming cost V 4 bases and J 6 bases; bases outside gene matches: 7. From germline, CDR1 is PRHDT and CDR2 FYEKMQ (reference sequence). The CDR3 is CASSSWTSGEGNEQFF. DNA of the CDR3: TGTGCCAGCAGCTCATGGACTAGCGGGGAGGGCAATGAGCAGTTCTTC.

V and J are TRBV3-1 (or the pseudogene TRBV3-2) and TRBJ2-7, with TRBD1 identical over 8 bases. Losses at the gene ends were 2 bases for V and 4 bases for J; bases not matched to a gene: 7. Germline V gives CDR1 LGHDT, CDR2 YNNKEL (reference sequence). The CDR3 length is 15 residues. In DNA, the CDR3 is TGTGCCAGCAGCCAAATGATTACAGGGGGATACGAGCAGTACTTC. Protein sequence: CASSQMITGGYEQYF.

This chain links TRBV7-3 with TRBJ2-7, with D tentatively TRBD2 (6 bases). CDR1 SGHTA and CDR2 FQGTGA come from the germline V gene. Trimming took off 0 bases at V and 6 bases at J, with 12 bases between the two ends. This CDR3 is 14 amino acids long. This chain's CDR3 is CASSLTSGTREQYF. In DNA, the CDR3 is TGTGCCAGCAGCTTAACTTCCGGGACTCGCGAGCAGTACTTC.

V is TRBV27 and J is TRBJ2-1; the D gene is possibly TRBD2 (6 bases). The CDR3 is 14 residues long. V dropped 4 bases and J dropped 7 bases, with 14 bases sitting between them. Germline CDR1 and CDR2: MNHEY and SMNVEV (reference sequence). DNA of the CDR3: TGTGCCAGCAGTTACAACGAGCGGGTAAATGAGCAGTTCTTC. The encoded protein is CASSYNERVNEQFF.

This clone was counted a few times. The chain uses TRBV5-4 and TRBJ2-1, with 9 bases matching TRBD2. The ends lost 2 bases at V and 5 bases at J; junction bases unmatched: 2. The CDR3 is 14 residues long. Germline lookup yields CDR1 SGHNT and CDR2 YYREEE (reference sequence). The CDR3 sequence: CASSLTSGHNEQFF. CDR3 nucleotides: TGTGCCAGCAGCTTAACTAGCGGGCACAATGAGCAGTTCTTC.

J is TRBJ2-3 and V is TRBV7-3, with D tentatively TRBD1 (6 bases). The V end lost 5 bases, the J end lost 1 base, and 13 bases lay between the germline ends. The germline V gene encodes CDR1 SGHTA and CDR2 FQGTGA. The CDR3 is made up of 15 amino acids. CDR3 residues: CASSVMGARTDTQYF. The CDR3 DNA reads TGTGCCAGCAGCGTCATGGGGGCCCGCACAGATACGCAGTATTTT.